This entry describes one TCR beta chain. The sample originates from a study of blood T cell repertoires in COVID-19. Study background: COVID-19 samples from acute and convalescent phases originated in the United States, Italy and Spain. From T cells, B-cell-depleted T cells, or PBMCs came the material, which was cDNA or gDNA.

Per the study methods: Amplification of reference gene primers provided the estimated nucleated cell counts. Generated by immunoSEQ multiplex PCR, the TCRdb table keeps only in-frame clones and is missing some. Clonal size and the V and J genes are those of that table, whereas D and trimming came from the DNA. The table records 130,000 to 150,000 clones, approximately 80% of them present only once. CDR1 and CDR2 from the germline V gene are ENHRY and SYGVKD. There are 14 residues in the CDR3. V shed 0 bases and J shed 1 base, with 6 bases lying between them. This chain joins TRBV10-3 and TRBJ1-2; no reliable D call. The source material was peripheral blood. The clonotype was recovered from a human donor in a cohort sampled during active COVID-19. CDR3 in DNA: TGTGCCATCAGTGAGTCGCCGGTTAACTATGGCTACACCTTC. Residues: CAISESPVNYGYTF.